The clone carrying this T cell receptor (beta chain) was detected a few times. What it binds is not known. The data were taken from a study of T-cell memory formation after mild COVID-19. Study details: TCR clustering was largely donor specific. Study-level results: Several responding clones turned up in pre-infection memory, indicating that cross-reactive memory may have taken part.

Each CDR3 protein gets one entry after TCRdb re-called the 5' RACE reads with MiXCR. In the table there are roughly 28,000 distinct CDR3 sequences, roughly 12% of which are singletons. The CDR3 totals 14 residues. The V end was cut by 4 bases, the J end by 6 bases, with 15 bases between. Germline CDR1 reads LGHDT; CDR2 reads YNNKEL (reference sequence). This chain connects TRBV3-1 to TRBJ2-5; the D gene could be TRBD1 or TRBD2 (6 bases each). Sequencing was done on a sample of PBMCs or a T cell subset sorted from them (not recorded which). The receptor was isolated from an adult woman who had mild COVID-19 (a few samples of this study predate the infection). Cell type and time point are not known. CDR3 DNA: TGTGCCAGCAGCCTGGGGGGCAGGGAAAAGACCCAGTACTTC. Translation: CASSLGGREKTQYF.